Reported below is one T cell receptor (beta chain). This sample is drawn from a study of blood T cell repertoires in COVID-19. Study as a whole: Samples representing acute and convalescent COVID-19 were sourced from the United States, Italy and Spain. PBMCs, B-cell-depleted T cells, or T cells provided the cDNA or gDNA that made up the material.

From germline, CDR1 is LGHDT and CDR2 YNNKEL (reference sequence). The CDR3 totals 12 residues. Trimming at V came to 5 bases and at J to 7 bases, leaving 2 bases not matched to a gene. As originally analysed: Counts of nucleated cells, estimated from reference gene primer amplification, were obtained. Sequenced by immunoSEQ multiplex PCR; TCRdb stores in-frame clones only, minus some. The V and J calls and the clone size are those of that table, but D and trimming were determined from the DNA. The top ten hold under 4% of the sample, which has around 150,000 clones, less than 85% seen once. Input material: peripheral blood. The clonotype originates from a human donor with acute or convalescent COVID-19. The donor label of this sample is uncertain. The rearrangement uses TRBV3-1 (or the pseudogene TRBV3-2) and TRBJ2-1; 7 bases line up with TRBD1. For the CDR3, the DNA is TGTGCCAGCAGCAGACAGGGTAATGAGCAGTTCTTC. It translates to CASSRQGNEQFF.